Included here is one T cell receptor (beta chain) sequence, with context. Its cognate antigen is unknown. In the naive CD8 group, cells lacked CD45RO and were positively selected for CCR7, so terminally differentiated effector memory CD45RA+ cells were left out. TCRdb keeps only in-frame clones here, not all; method: immunoSEQ multiplex PCR. The data show around 600,000 clones, roughly 95% seen once. The CDR3 length is 14 residues. Trimming removed 1 base from V and 2 bases from J, with 8 bases in between. Germline V lookup: CDR1 MGHRA, CDR2 YSYEKL. The data derive from a study of shared clonotypes between healthy human individuals. Overall study findings and caveats: Naive CD4 clonotypes overlapped across several donors at roughly 5%.

The J gene is TRBJ1-2, the V gene TRBV4-1, with D perhaps TRBD1 (5 bases). The sample taken for sequencing was naive CD8+ T cells sorted from blood. The sequence was collected from a woman aged 25 to 45 in good health. The CDR3 loop is CASSQGQLNYGYTF. The CDR3 DNA reads TGCGCCAGCAGCCAAGGACAGTTGAACTATGGCTACACCTTC.